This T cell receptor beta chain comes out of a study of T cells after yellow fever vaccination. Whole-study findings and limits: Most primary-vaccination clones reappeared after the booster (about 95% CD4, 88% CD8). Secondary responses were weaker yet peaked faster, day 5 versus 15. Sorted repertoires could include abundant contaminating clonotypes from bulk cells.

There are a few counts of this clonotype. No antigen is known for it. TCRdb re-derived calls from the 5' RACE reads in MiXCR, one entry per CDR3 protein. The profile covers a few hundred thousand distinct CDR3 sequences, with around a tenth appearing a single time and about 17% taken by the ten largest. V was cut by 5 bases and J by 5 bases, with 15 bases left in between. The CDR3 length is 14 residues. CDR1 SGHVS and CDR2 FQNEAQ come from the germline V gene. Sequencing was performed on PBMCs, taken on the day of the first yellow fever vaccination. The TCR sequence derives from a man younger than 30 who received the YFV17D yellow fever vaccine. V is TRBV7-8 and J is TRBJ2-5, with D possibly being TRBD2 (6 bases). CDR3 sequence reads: CASSLGLERETQYF. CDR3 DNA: TGTGCCAGCAGCCTGGGACTCGAACGGGAGACCCAGTACTTC.